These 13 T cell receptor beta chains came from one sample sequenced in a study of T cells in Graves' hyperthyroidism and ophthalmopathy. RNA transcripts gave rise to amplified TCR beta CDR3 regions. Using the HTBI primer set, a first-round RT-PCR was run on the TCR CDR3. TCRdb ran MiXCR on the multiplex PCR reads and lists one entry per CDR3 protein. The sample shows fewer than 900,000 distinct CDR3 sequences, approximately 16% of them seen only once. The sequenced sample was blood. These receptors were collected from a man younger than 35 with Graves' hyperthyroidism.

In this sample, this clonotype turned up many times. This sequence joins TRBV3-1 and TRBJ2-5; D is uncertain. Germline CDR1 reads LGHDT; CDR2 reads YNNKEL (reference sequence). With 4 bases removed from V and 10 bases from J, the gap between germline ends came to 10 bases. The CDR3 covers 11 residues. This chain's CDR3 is CASSLEVVQYF. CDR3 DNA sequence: TGTGCCAGCAGCCTTGAGGTGGTCCAGTACTTC.

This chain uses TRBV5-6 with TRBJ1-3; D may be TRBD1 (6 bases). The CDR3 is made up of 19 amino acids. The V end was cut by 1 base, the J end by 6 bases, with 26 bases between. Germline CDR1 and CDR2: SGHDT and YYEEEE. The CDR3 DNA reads TGTGCCAGCAGCTTGTTAACAACTTGGACAGCACCGCGAGAAAACACCATATATTTT. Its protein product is CASSLLTTWTAPRENTIYF.

CDR3 region: CNAEVGTREGDTQYF. The CDR3 DNA is TGCAACGCAGAGGTCGGGACTAGAGAGGGGGATACGCAGTATTTT. The V and J genes are TRBV29-1 and TRBJ2-3; 8 bases are a match to TRBD2. Germline CDR1 SQVTM, CDR2 ANQGSEA. This CDR3 has 15 amino acids.

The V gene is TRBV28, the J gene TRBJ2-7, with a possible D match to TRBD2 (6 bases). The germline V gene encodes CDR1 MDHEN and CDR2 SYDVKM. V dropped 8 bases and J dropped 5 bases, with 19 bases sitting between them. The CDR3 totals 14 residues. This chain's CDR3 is CASGRWGSKDEQYF. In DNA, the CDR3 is TGTGCCAGCGGGAGGTGGGGGAGTAAGGACGAGCAGTACTTC.

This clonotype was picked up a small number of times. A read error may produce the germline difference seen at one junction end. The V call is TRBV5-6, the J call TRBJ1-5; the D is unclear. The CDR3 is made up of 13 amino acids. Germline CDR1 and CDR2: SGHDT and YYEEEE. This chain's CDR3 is CASSLGSIQPQHF. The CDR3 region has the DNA TGTGCCAGCTCACTAGGAAGCATTCAGCCCCAGCATTTT.

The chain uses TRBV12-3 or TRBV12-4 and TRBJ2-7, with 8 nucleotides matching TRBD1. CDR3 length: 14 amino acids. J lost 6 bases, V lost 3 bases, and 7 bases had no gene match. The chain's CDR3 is CASSFVSRGPEQYF. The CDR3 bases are TGTGCCAGCAGTTTTGTGAGCAGGGGGCCCGAGCAGTACTTC.

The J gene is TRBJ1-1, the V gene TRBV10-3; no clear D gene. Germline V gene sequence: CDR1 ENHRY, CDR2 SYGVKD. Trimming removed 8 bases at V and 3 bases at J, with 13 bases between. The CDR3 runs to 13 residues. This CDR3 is CAILVELYTEAFF. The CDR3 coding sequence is TGTGCCATCCTAGTAGAACTCTACACTGAAGCTTTCTTT.

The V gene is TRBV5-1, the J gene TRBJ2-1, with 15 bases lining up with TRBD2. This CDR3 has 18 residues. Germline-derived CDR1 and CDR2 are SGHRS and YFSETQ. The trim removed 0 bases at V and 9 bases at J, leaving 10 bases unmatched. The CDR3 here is CASSLEGLAGGSNTEQFF. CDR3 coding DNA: TGCGCCAGCAGCTTGGAGGGACTAGCGGGAGGCTCTAACACTGAGCAGTTCTTC.

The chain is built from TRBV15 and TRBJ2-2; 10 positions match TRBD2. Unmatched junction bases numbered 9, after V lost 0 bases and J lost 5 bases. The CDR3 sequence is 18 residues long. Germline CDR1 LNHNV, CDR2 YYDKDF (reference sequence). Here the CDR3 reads CATSRDFRLSGRTGELFF. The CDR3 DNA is TGTGCCACCAGCAGAGATTTTCGCCTTAGCGGGAGGACCGGGGAGCTGTTTTTT.

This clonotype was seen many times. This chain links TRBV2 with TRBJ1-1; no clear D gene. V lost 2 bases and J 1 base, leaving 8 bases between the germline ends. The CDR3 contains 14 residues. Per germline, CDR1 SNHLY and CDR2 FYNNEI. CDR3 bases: TGTGCCAGCAGTGAACGCAGCCCGAACACTGAAGCTTTCTTT. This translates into CASSERSPNTEAFF. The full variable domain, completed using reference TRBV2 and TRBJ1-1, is EPEVTQTPSHQVTQMGQEVILRCVPISNHLYFYWYRQILGQKVEFLVSFYNNEISEKSEIFDDQFSVERPDGSNFTLKIRSTKLEDSAMYFCASSERSPNTEAFFGQGTRLTVV.

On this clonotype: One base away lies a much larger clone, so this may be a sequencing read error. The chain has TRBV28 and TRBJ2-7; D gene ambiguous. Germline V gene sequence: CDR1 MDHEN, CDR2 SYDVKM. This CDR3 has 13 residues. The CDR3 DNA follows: TGTGCCAGCAGCTTTGTGGGATCCTGCGAGCAGTACTTC. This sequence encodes CASSFVGSCEQYF.

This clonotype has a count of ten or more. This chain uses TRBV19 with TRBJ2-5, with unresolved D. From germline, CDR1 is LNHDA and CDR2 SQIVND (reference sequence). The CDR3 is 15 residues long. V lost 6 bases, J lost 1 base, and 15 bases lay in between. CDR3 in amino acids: CASSPLGRSQETQYF. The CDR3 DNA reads TGTGCCAGTAGCCCCCTCGGGCGGAGCCAAGAGACCCAGTACTTC.

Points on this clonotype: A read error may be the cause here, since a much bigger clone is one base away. CDR3 nucleotides: TGTGCCAGCCAACACAGACGCAATAATCCACCCCTCCACTTT. It translates to CASQHRRNNPPLHF. J is TRBJ1-6 and V is TRBV2; D not resolved. Germline-derived CDR1 and CDR2 are SNHLY and FYNNEI. The CDR3 is 14 amino acids.